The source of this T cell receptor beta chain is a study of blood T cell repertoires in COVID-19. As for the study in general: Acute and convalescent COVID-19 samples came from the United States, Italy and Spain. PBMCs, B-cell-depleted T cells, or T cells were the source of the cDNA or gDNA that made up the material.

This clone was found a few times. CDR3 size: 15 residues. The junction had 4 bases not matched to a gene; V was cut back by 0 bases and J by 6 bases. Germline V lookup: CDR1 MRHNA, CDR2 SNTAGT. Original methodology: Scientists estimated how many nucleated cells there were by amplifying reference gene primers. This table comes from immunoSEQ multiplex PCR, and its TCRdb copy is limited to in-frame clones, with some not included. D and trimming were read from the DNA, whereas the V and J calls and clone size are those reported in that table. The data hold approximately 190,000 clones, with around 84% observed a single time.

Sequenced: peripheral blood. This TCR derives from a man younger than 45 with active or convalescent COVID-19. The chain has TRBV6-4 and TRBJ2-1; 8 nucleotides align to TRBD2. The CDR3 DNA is TGTGCCAGCAGTGACTCGTCGAGCGGGAGCAATGAGCAGTTCTTC. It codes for CASSDSSSGSNEQFF.